This TCR beta chain comes out of a study of spatial heterogeneity in lung cancer. The V end lost 3 bases, the J end lost 6 bases, and 12 bases lay between the germline ends. The CDR3 contains 14 residues. Using its own MiXCR run on the 5' RACE reads, TCRdb lists one record per CDR3 protein. The table records roughly 28,000 distinct CDR3 sequences, under 8.5% of them present only once. Sample time point: sample taken at primary tumor resection. Study outcomes and limitations: Tumoral mutation counts were tracked by counts of expanded intratumoral alpha and beta TCRs.

In this sample, this clonotype turned up many times. What it binds is unknown. The sequence came from a male donor with early-stage non-small cell lung cancer. V usage is TRBV12-3 or TRBV12-4 and J usage is TRBJ1-5; no reliable D call. This material consisted of lung tumor tissue, taken at surgery. CDR3 sequence: CASSFGGVGQPQHF. In DNA form, the CDR3 reads TGTGCCAGCAGTTTCGGTGGTGTGGGTCAGCCCCAGCATTTT.